This T cell receptor (beta chain) is from a study of blood T cells in healthy people across ages. Then a second PCR, running about 6 to 12 cycles, was carried out with a sample-barcoded 5' primer and a J-beta primer mix. One entry per CDR3 protein results from TCRdb running MiXCR on the 5' RACE reads. The table records almost 300,000 distinct CDR3 sequences, 25% to 30% of them present only once. CDR1 DFQATT and CDR2 SNEGSKA come from the germline V gene (reference sequence). CDR3 size: 16 residues. This clonotype has only a few counts. The V and J genes are TRBV20-1 and TRBJ2-5, with TRBD2 matching over 7 bases. Matching the DNA end better, TRBJ2-1 makes the J call doubtful. The sample comprised blood. The origin of this receptor is a woman in her 70s in good health. The CDR3 spells CSAREGASSGKWGQFF. The CDR3 DNA is TGCAGTGCTAGAGAGGGAGCTTCCAGCGGGAAGTGGGGGCAGTTCTTC.